This is a list of T cell receptor beta chains from one sample in a study of shared clonotypes between healthy human individuals. Produced via immunoSEQ multiplex PCR; TCRdb's table is partial and in-frame only. The profile shows about 980,000 clones, approximately 80% of them singletons. The sample consisted of memory CD4+ T cells sorted from blood. These receptors were collected from a man aged 18 to 29 in good health. Each CDR3 is given with its conserved first and last residue. The D gene is left open where the match is weak. Rows may omit the clone size; those that give it use once, few, many or a size class.

clone size	V gene	J gene	D gene	CDR3 DNA	CDR3 protein
.	TRBV19	TRBJ2-2	.	TGTGCCAGTAACCTCAGGGGAGAGCTGTTTTTT	CASNLRGELFF
.	TRBV18	TRBJ2-1	TRBD1	TGTGCCAGCTCACCACCGACAGGGGGCGAATACAATGAGCAGTTCTTC	CASSPPTGGEYNEQFF
few	TRBV6-1	TRBJ1-1	TRBD1	TGTGCCAGCAGCTGGACAGGGCGGTCAGACACTGAAGCTTTCTTT	CASSWTGRSDTEAFF
.	TRBV6-4	TRBJ2-1	.	TGTGCCAGCAGCCAGTCCGGAGACAATGAGCAGTTCTTC	CASSQSGDNEQFF
few	TRBV13	TRBJ2-7	.	TGTGCCAGCAGCCCACAGGGTCCCTACGAGCAGTACTTC	CASSPQGPYEQYF
few	TRBV27	TRBJ2-5	TRBD2	TGTGCCAGCAAGCGGCGGGGGGCACAAGAGACCCAGTACTTC	CASKRRGAQETQYF
.	TRBV4-1	TRBJ2-7	.	TGCGCCAGCAGCCAACCAGGGCTGTACGAGCAGTACTTC	CASSQPGLYEQYF
.	TRBV6-1	TRBJ2-7	.	TGTGCCAGTAGCGCCGAAAAGATACAGTACTTC	CASSAEKIQYF
.	TRBV25-1	TRBJ2-7	.	TGTGCCAGCAGTGACCGGGCCTACGAGCAGTACTTC	CASSDRAYEQYF
.	TRBV5-1	TRBJ2-1	TRBD1	TGCGCCAGCAGCCCCGGGACAGGGCGGTTTGACAATGAGCAGTTCTTC	CASSPGTGRFDNEQFF
few	TRBV18	TRBJ2-5	TRBD1	TGTGCCAGCTCACCACTTCGGACTAAAAGGACAGGGGTCACAGAAGGGACCCAGTACTTC	CASSPLRTKRTGVTEGTQYF
.	TRBV7-2	TRBJ2-7	.	TGTGCCAGCAGCCCGGGACTGGACCCCCGCGAGCAGTACTTC	CASSPGLDPREQYF
.	TRBV15	TRBJ1-4	.	TGTGCCACCAGCTATGTCCGGACAGCAATTTCCAGGAGCGAAAAACTGTTTTTT	CATSYVRTAISRSEKLFF
.	TRBV29-1	TRBJ2-7	TRBD2	TGCAGCGTCACCGGGACTAACTCCTACGAGCAGTACTTC	CSVTGTNSYEQYF
.	TRBV11-2	TRBJ2-5	.	TGTGCCAGCAGCTTCAGTGGCAGCCCGCAAGAGACCCAGTACTTC	CASSFSGSPQETQYF
.	TRBV11-2	TRBJ1-2	.	TGTGCCAGCAGCCCCAACCGTCCCTCTCCTAACTATGGCTACACCTTC	CASSPNRPSPNYGYTF
.	TRBV2	TRBJ1-5	TRBD1	TGTGCCAGCAGTGAACTTCTCTTGACAGGGAGAAATCAGCCCCAGCATTTT	CASSELLLTGRNQPQHF
.	TRBV19	TRBJ1-5	TRBD1	TGTGCCAGTGGGACAGGGGGTGGCAATCAGCCCCAGCATTTT	CASGTGGGNQPQHF
few	TRBV5-1	TRBJ1-2	.	TGCGCCAGCAGCTGGGAAGCAACCGGGGGCAACTATGGCTACACCTTC	CASSWEATGGNYGYTF
.	TRBV5-4	TRBJ2-7	TRBD1	TGTGCCAGCAGCTTGGACAGGGGCGCATCGCAGTACTTC	CASSLDRGASQYF
.	TRBV7-9	TRBJ2-2	.	TGTGCCAGCAGCTTCCAAGGGGGGCACGGGGAGCTGTTTTTT	CASSFQGGHGELFF
.	TRBV2	TRBJ1-6	.	TGTGCCAGCATAGAGGTCGCTGGTGATAATTCACCCCTCCACTTT	CASIEVAGDNSPLHF
.	TRBV7-2	TRBJ2-5	TRBD2	TGTGCCAGCAGCCCCCCTCGACTAGCGGGGCAAGAGACCCAGTACTTC	CASSPPRLAGQETQYF
.	TRBV6-5	TRBJ2-7	.	TGTGCCAGCAGGGTACAGGGCCTCTCCTACGAGCAGTACTTC	CASRVQGLSYEQYF
few	TRBV28	TRBJ2-7	.	TGTGCCAGCAGTCTCTCGACTAGTTTGTACGAGCAGTACTTC	CASSLSTSLYEQYF
.	TRBV6-1	TRBJ1-2	TRBD1	TGTGCCAGCAGTGAGGACAGGGGAAAATTTGGCTACACCTTC	CASSEDRGKFGYTF
.	TRBV5-6	TRBJ1-3	.	TGTGCCAGCAGCTTGGGTTCGCCAGGAAACACCATATATTTT	CASSLGSPGNTIYF
.	TRBV10-3	TRBJ2-3	.	TGTGCCATCAGAGGGGTCTCCGCTAGCACAGATACGCAGTATTTT	CAIRGVSASTDTQYF
.	TRBV2	TRBJ1-1	TRBD1	TGTGCCAGCAGTCAGGGACAGATGAACACTGAAGCTTTCTTT	CASSQGQMNTEAFF
.	TRBV18	TRBJ2-2	.	TGTGCCAGCTCACCACTACAAGGGGGGAACACCGGGGAGCTGTTTTTT	CASSPLQGGNTGELFF
.	TRBV4-3	TRBJ2-2	.	TGCGCCAGCGGCCAGGGCCCGTTTGGGGAGAGCACCGGGGAGCTGTTTTTT	CASGQGPFGESTGELFF
.	TRBV5-4	TRBJ1-2	TRBD1	TGTGCCAGCAGTTCCGACAGGGTCTATGGCTACACCTTC	CASSSDRVYGYTF
few	TRBV28	TRBJ2-4	TRBD1	TGTGCCAGCAGCCCGGACAGGGCCAAAAACATTCAGTACTTC	CASSPDRAKNIQYF
.	TRBV7-9	TRBJ1-1	.	TGTGCCAGCAGCTTAGAGGCAGGGAACACTGAAGCTTTCTTT	CASSLEAGNTEAFF
.	TRBV4-1	TRBJ2-3	TRBD1	TGCGCCAGCAGCGCCCGGACAGGGGCTCGGGCAGATACGCAGTATTTT	CASSARTGARADTQYF
.	TRBV2	TRBJ1-2	TRBD1	TGTGCCAGCAAGTATCAGACAGGGAACTATGGCTACACCTTC	CASKYQTGNYGYTF
.	TRBV6-1	TRBJ2-7	TRBD1	TGTGCCAGCAAGGGACAGCTGCCTTTCTACGAGCAGTACTTC	CASKGQLPFYEQYF
.	TRBV6-5	TRBJ1-2	TRBD1	TGTGCCAGCAGTTATGGGGACAGGGGTCGGCATGGCTACACCTTC	CASSYGDRGRHGYTF
.	TRBV7-9	TRBJ1-6	.	TGTGCCAGCAGCTTAAATAATTCACCCCTCCACTTT	CASSLNNSPLHF
.	TRBV14	TRBJ1-6	.	TGTGCCAGCAGCCAAGTTGTAAATTCAAATTCACCCCTCCACTTT	CASSQVVNSNSPLHF
.	TRBV6-1	TRBJ2-1	.	TGTGCCACCCAATCAGGAAATGAGCAGTTCTTC	CATQSGNEQFF
.	TRBV7-2	TRBJ1-1	.	TGTGCCAGCAGCTTCTCCGGACAGTCAGCTTTCTTT	CASSFSGQSAFF
.	TRBV10-3	TRBJ2-3	.	TGTGCCATCAGTGAACGGGTACAAGCCACAGATACGCAGTATTTT	CAISERVQATDTQYF
.	TRBV5-6	TRBJ2-7	.	TGTGCCAGCACCTACAGGGGAGGCTCCTACGAGCAGTACTTC	CASTYRGGSYEQYF
.	TRBV2	TRBJ1-6	.	TGTGCCAGCACCCGAGGGAATTCACCCCTCCACTTT	CASTRGNSPLHF
.	TRBV5-3	TRBJ1-3	.	TGTGCCAGAGCAGGAACCACCATATATTTT	CARAGTTIYF
.	TRBV7-3	TRBJ1-1	.	TGTGCCAGCAGCCAGCAGGGGAACACTGAAGCTTTCTTT	CASSQQGNTEAFF